Below, 28 T cell receptor beta chains from the same sample are listed, as sequenced in a study of shared clonotypes between healthy human individuals. The protocol was immunoSEQ multiplex PCR, while the TCRdb copy is restricted to in-frame clones and leaves out a portion. The data hold around 2,000,000 clones, with about 92% observed a single time. CD45RO-negative, CCR7-positively selected cells formed the naive CD8 fraction, excluding terminally differentiated effector memory CD45RA+ cells. The sample consisted of naive CD8+ T cells from PBMCs. The origin of the receptors is a man between 18 and 29 years old in good health. Some clones in this sample may be carry-over from other donors' samples.

The chain combines TRBV9 with TRBJ2-1, with 11 bases fitting TRBD2. The V segment lost 3 bases and the J segment 5 bases; nucleotides outside the gene matches: 4. The CDR3 length is 15 residues. From germline, CDR1 is SGDLS and CDR2 YYNGEE. The CDR3 loop reads CASSASGRKNNEQFF. CDR3 bases: TGTGCCAGCAGCGCTAGCGGGAGGAAGAACAATGAGCAGTTCTTC. Together with reference TRBV9 and TRBJ2-1, the CDR3 gives the full variable domain: DSGVTQTPKHLITATGQRVTLRCSPRSGDLSVYWYQQSLDQGLQFLIQYYNGEERAKGNILERFSAQQFPDLHSELNLSSLELGDSALYFCASSASGRKNNEQFFGPGTRLTVL.

The CDR3 sequence: CASSLSGGFQPQHF. The DNA of the CDR3 is TGTGCCAGCAGTTTATCGGGAGGGTTTCAGCCCCAGCATTTT. V and J are TRBV27 and TRBJ1-5, with no clear D. The germline gives CDR1 MNHEY, CDR2 SMNVEV (reference sequence). This CDR3 region has 14 residues. The ends were cut back, 0 bases at V and 6 bases at J, with 9 bases in the middle.

In its sample, this clone was seen once. The V and J genes are TRBV11-2 and TRBJ2-1; TRBD2 might be the D (5 bases). CDR1 is SGHAT and CDR2 is FQNNGV in the germline V gene. The CDR3 runs 14 residues. V was clipped by 1 base and J by 7 bases, with 11 bases between them. CDR3 protein: CASSLVPPGNEQFF. Written as DNA, the CDR3 is TGTGCCAGCAGCTTAGTTCCCCCGGGGAATGAGCAGTTCTTC. Using reference TRBV11-2 and TRBJ2-1 for the parts outside the CDR3, the full variable domain is EAGVAQSPRYKIIEKRQSVAFWCNPISGHATLYWYQQILGQGPKLLIQFQNNGVVDDSQLPKDRFSAERLKGVDSTLKIQPAKLEDSAVYLCASSLVPPGNEQFFGPGTRLTVL.

The rearrangement uses TRBV28 and TRBJ2-3; D is ambiguous. Germline-derived CDR1 and CDR2 are MDHEN and SYDVKM. V was pared by 6 bases and J by 3 bases, with 4 bases between. This CDR3 has 11 residues. CDR3 residues: CASRKTDTQYF. CDR3 sequence (DNA): TGTGCCAGCAGGAAGACAGATACGCAGTATTTT.

V is TRBV9 and J is TRBJ2-2, with D unresolved. CDR3 length equals 14 residues. Trimming removed 4 bases at V and 2 bases at J, with 9 bases between. From germline, CDR1 is SGDLS and CDR2 YYNGEE. The CDR3 nucleotides are TGTGCCAGCAGCCTACAACCCAACACCGGGGAGCTGTTTTTT. Encoded protein: CASSLQPNTGELFF.

Of note for this clone: Other DNA sequences from this sample encode an identical CDR3 as well. J is TRBJ1-2 and V is TRBV6-6, with D possibly TRBD1 on 6 matching bases. V was clipped by 2 bases and J by 3 bases, with 7 bases between them. CDR3 length equals 13 residues. Germline V CDR1 and CDR2: MNHNY, SVGAGI (reference sequence). This chain's CDR3 is CASSYPGDYGYTF. Written as DNA, the CDR3 is TGTGCCAGCAGTTACCCAGGGGACTATGGCTACACCTTC.

The chain employs TRBV15 and TRBJ2-1; 10 nucleotides align to TRBD2. V was clipped by 0 bases and J by 8 bases; unmatched bases: 10. This CDR3 spans 17 amino acids. Germline V gene sequence: CDR1 LNHNV, CDR2 YYDKDF (reference sequence). DNA of the CDR3: TGTGCCACCAGCAGAGATCTATGGCTAGCGGGAGAGGATGAGCAGTTCTTC. It codes for CATSRDLWLAGEDEQFF.

The chain recombines TRBV19 with TRBJ2-1; D not certain. The CDR3 spans 13 residues. The germline CDR1 and CDR2 sequences are LNHDA and SQIVND (reference sequence). The V gene lost 3 bases and the J gene lost 5 bases, with 8 bases spanning the gap. CDR3 region: CASSIWRNNEQFF. Written as DNA, the CDR3 is TGTGCCAGTAGTATCTGGCGGAACAATGAGCAGTTCTTC.

The chain links TRBV2 to TRBJ2-7; weak D call: TRBD1 (5 bases). The CDR3 loop spans 15 amino acids. The germline V gene encodes CDR1 SNHLY and CDR2 FYNNEI. Deletions cut 4 bases from V and 3 bases from J, with 16 bases between. This chain's CDR3 is CASSVNAGPLYEQYF. CDR3 DNA: TGTGCCAGCAGTGTCAATGCAGGGCCGCTCTACGAGCAGTACTTC.

V usage is TRBV5-1 and J usage is TRBJ2-7; D unresolved. Germline CDR1 reads SGHRS; CDR2 reads YFSETQ. Trimming pared 1 base from V and 3 bases from J, leaving 2 bases between. The CDR3 has 11 amino acids. The DNA of the CDR3 is TGCGCCAGCAGCTTGTACTACGAGCAGTACTTC. This translates into CASSLYYEQYF.

With respect to this clone: The sample holds other DNA sequences that translate to the same CDR3. The gene calls are TRBV13 and TRBJ1-1; 9 bases are a match to TRBD1. Germline values: CDR1 PRHDT, CDR2 FYEKMQ (reference sequence). This CDR3 region has 13 residues. V was clipped by 3 bases and J by 5 bases; unmatched bases: 1. CDR3 bases: TGTGCCAGCAGCTTGGGGACAGGGACTGAAGCTTTCTTT. As protein: CASSLGTGTEAFF.

This chain links TRBV13 with TRBJ2-1, with D possibly TRBD1 on 5 matching bases. The CDR3 runs 13 residues. The germline V gene has CDR1 PRHDT and CDR2 FYEKMQ (reference sequence). V was pared by 5 bases and J by 5 bases, with 10 bases between. The CDR3 reads CASSLTENNEQFF. The CDR3 region has the DNA TGTGCCAGCAGCCTGACAGAGAACAATGAGCAGTTCTTC.

The chain links TRBV13 to TRBJ2-7; 14 bases align to TRBD2. The V segment lost 5 bases and the J segment 3 bases; nucleotides outside the gene matches: 3. There are 15 residues in the CDR3. Germline lookup yields CDR1 PRHDT and CDR2 FYEKMQ (reference sequence). CDR3 nucleotides: TGTGCCAGCAGCCGGGGACTAGCGGGAGTCTACGAGCAGTACTTC. Encoded protein: CASSRGLAGVYEQYF.

This clone was recorded once. This chain connects TRBV6-6 to TRBJ2-1, with TRBD2 matching 11 bases. Germline-derived CDR1 and CDR2 are MNHNY and SVGAGI (reference sequence). V was pared by 6 bases and J by 5 bases, with 9 bases of the junction left unmatched. This CDR3 has 16 amino acids. In DNA form, the CDR3 reads TGTGCCAGCAGCCTCACCGGGACTAGCGGTGACAATGAGCAGTTCTTC. This encodes CASSLTGTSGDNEQFF.

This chain connects TRBV28 to TRBJ2-7, with TRBD2 identical over 7 bases. The CDR3 runs 14 residues. CDR1 is MDHEN and CDR2 is SYDVKM in the germline V gene. Trimming removed 6 bases from V and 5 bases from J; junction bases left unmatched: 10. In DNA form, the CDR3 reads TGTGCCAGCAGGACGTCCCGCGGGAGACACGAGCAGTACTTC. It translates to CASRTSRGRHEQYF.

J is TRBJ2-7 and V is TRBV14; D is unresolved. This CDR3 has 14 residues. V was cut by 3 bases and J by 0 bases, with 9 bases left in between. Germline assignment: CDR1 SGHDN and CDR2 FVKESK. The CDR3 sequence: CASSQALGSYEQYF. CDR3 bases: TGTGCCAGCAGCCAGGCCCTAGGCTCCTACGAGCAGTACTTC.

The genes are TRBV6-1 and TRBJ1-5, with TRBD1 matching 8 bases. The J segment lost 0 bases and the V segment lost 6 bases, leaving 7 bases of the junction unmatched. The CDR3 has 16 residues. CDR1 and CDR2 (germline): MNHNS, SASEGT. CDR3 amino acids: CASRERQGYSNQPQHF. For the CDR3, the DNA is TGTGCCAGCAGGGAAAGACAGGGGTATAGCAATCAGCCCCAGCATTTT.

The chain uses TRBV18 and TRBJ2-2; 8 bases are a match to TRBD1. The germline V gene encodes CDR1 KGHSH and CDR2 LQKENI. This CDR3 is built from 17 residues. V shed 4 bases and J 1 base; nucleotides not matched to a gene: 8. Here the CDR3 DNA reads TGTGCCAGCTCACTGATTCGGACAGGGTGGAACACCGGGGAGCTGTTTTTT. Its translation: CASSLIRTGWNTGELFF. The full variable domain, completed using reference TRBV18 and TRBJ2-2, is NAGVMQNPRHLVRRRGQEARLRCSPMKGHSHVYWYRQLPEEGLKFMVYLQKENIIDESGMPKERFSAEFPKEGPSILRIQQVVRGDSAAYFCASSLIRTGWNTGELFFGEGSRLTVL.

The chain links TRBV11-2 to TRBJ2-1, with D perhaps TRBD2 (6 bases). V was pared by 2 bases and J by 5 bases, with 16 bases between. Germline assignment: CDR1 SGHAT and CDR2 FQNNGV. The CDR3 length is 16 residues. For the CDR3, the DNA is TGTGCCAGCAGCTTATTCCTTTTATCGGGGGACAATGAGCAGTTCTTC. Translation gives CASSLFLLSGDNEQFF.

The rearrangement uses TRBV19 and TRBJ2-3, with no clear D. Germline loops: CDR1 LNHDA, CDR2 SQIVND (reference sequence). Trimming removed 3 bases at V and 5 bases at J, with 9 bases between. The CDR3 has 13 amino acids. Written as DNA, the CDR3 is TGTGCCAGTAGTATGTGGGGTCGAGATACGCAGTATTTT. Translating gives CASSMWGRDTQYF.

The genes are TRBV7-9 and TRBJ1-3; TRBD1 matches 8 bases. V gave up 2 bases and J gave up 4 bases; unmatched junction bases: 10. Germline V gene lookup returns CDR1 SEHNR and CDR2 FQNEAQ (reference sequence). The CDR3 totals 17 residues. CDR3 protein: CASSLSSGGRLGNTIYF. DNA of the CDR3: TGTGCCAGCAGCTTATCGTCAGGGGGCCGATTAGGAAACACCATATATTTT.

The rearrangement links TRBV27 to TRBJ2-7, with 8 bases aligning to TRBD2. V trimming: 5 bases; J trimming: 3 bases; junction bases outside the gene matches: 9. The CDR3 totals 15 residues. CDR1 and CDR2 from the germline V gene are MNHEY and SMNVEV (reference sequence). The CDR3 DNA reads as TGTGCCAGCAGTCCGTCGGGTAGCGGGGTCTACGAGCAGTACTTC. Residues: CASSPSGSGVYEQYF.

The rearrangement uses TRBV19 and TRBJ1-1, with D possibly TRBD1 on 5 matching bases. This CDR3 region has 14 residues. V lost 8 bases to trimming and J lost 1 base, with 14 bases between them. From germline, CDR1 is LNHDA and CDR2 SQIVND (reference sequence). The chain's CDR3 is CASARRGSNTEAFF. CDR3 nucleotide sequence: TGTGCCAGTGCCAGACGGGGCTCGAACACTGAAGCTTTCTTT.

The chain uses TRBV19 and TRBJ1-2; maybe TRBD1 (5 bases). Germline loops: CDR1 LNHDA, CDR2 SQIVND (reference sequence). This CDR3 comprises 16 residues. The germline V and J ends were trimmed by 0 bases and 2 bases, with 13 bases remaining between them. CDR3 nucleotides: TGTGCCAGTAGTATAGATCTATCCAGGGAGAACTATGGCTACACCTTC. It yields the protein CASSIDLSRENYGYTF.

This chain uses TRBV28 with TRBJ2-3; TRBD2 might be the D (6 bases). The CDR3 is made up of 17 amino acids. The ends were cut back, 6 bases at V and 4 bases at J, with 23 bases in the middle. In germline, CDR1 is MDHEN, CDR2 SYDVKM. The CDR3 DNA reads TGTGCCAGCAGCCTCGCCTGGGACTTTTACCGCCCAGATACGCAGTATTTT. As protein: CASSLAWDFYRPDTQYF.

V usage is TRBV27 and J usage is TRBJ2-2; D unresolved. This CDR3 has 14 residues. Germline values: CDR1 MNHEY, CDR2 SMNVEV (reference sequence). V lost 5 bases and J lost 2, with 9 bases in between. The CDR3, as DNA: TGTGCCAGCAGTCCCAACATTAACACCGGGGAGCTGTTTTTT. It specifies CASSPNINTGELFF.

J is TRBJ1-4 and V is TRBV5-6; D is possibly TRBD1 (5 bases). The CDR3 extends over 15 amino acids. V was pared by 0 bases and J by 6 bases, with 12 bases between. The germline CDR1 and CDR2 sequences are SGHDT and YYEEEE. The CDR3 DNA reads as TGTGCCAGCAGCTTGGCGGGGGGGTCGGATGAAAAACTGTTTTTT. Translation: CASSLAGGSDEKLFF.

Details on this clone: Other DNA sequences in the same sample also yield this CDR3. The chain uses TRBV13 and TRBJ1-1; D call uncertain. The CDR3 contains 14 residues. Germline assignment: CDR1 PRHDT and CDR2 FYEKMQ (reference sequence). Trimming shortened V by 0 bases and J by 1 base, and 6 bases separated the two germline ends. CDR3 sequence reads: CASSLGGGNTEAFF. The CDR3 DNA reads as TGTGCCAGCAGCTTAGGGGGCGGGAACACTGAAGCTTTCTTT.